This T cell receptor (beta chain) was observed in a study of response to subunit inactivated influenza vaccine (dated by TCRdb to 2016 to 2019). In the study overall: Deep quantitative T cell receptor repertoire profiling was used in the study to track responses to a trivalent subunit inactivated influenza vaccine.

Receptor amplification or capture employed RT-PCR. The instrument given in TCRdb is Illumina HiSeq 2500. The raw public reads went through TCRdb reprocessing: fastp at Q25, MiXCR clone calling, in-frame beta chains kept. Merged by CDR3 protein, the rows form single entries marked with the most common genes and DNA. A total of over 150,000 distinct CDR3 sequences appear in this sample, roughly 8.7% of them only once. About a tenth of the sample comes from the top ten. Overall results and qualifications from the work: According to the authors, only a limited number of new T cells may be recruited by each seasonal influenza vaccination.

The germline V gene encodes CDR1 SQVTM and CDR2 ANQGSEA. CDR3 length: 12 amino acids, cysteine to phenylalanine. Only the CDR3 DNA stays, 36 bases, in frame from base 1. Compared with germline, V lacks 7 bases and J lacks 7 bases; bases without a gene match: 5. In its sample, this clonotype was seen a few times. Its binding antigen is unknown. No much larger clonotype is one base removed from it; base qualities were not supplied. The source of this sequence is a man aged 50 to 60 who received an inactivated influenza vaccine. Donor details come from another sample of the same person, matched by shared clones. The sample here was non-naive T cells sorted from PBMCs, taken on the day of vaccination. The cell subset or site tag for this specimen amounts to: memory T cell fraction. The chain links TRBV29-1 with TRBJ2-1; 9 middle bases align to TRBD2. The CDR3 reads CSAPGLANEQFF. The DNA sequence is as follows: TGCAGCGCCCCGGGACTAGCTAATGAGCAGTTCTTC.